Given below is one T cell receptor beta chain in context. Antigen unknown. This entry is derived from a study of cytomegalovirus exposure and HLA in healthy donors. The CDR3 sequence is 14 residues long. Germline-derived CDR1 and CDR2 are SGHTA and FQGTGA. V lost 5 bases and J lost 5, with 10 bases in between. General study findings and limits: Being productive about 87% or about 30% of the time was typical of most TCR beta V segments in an earlier analysis.

This PCR relied on a set of 60 Vbeta primers and 13 Jbeta primers. Method: immunoSEQ multiplex PCR; TCRdb's copy keeps in-frame clones and lacks some. The sample includes roughly 130,000 clones, 75% to 85% of them seen just once. The chain employs TRBV7-3 and TRBJ2-6, with D perhaps matching TRBD2 (7 bases). The sample consisted of PBMCs. This clonotype was sampled from a woman between 18 and 30 years old in good health and CMV-seropositive. DNA for the CDR3: TGTGCCAGCAGCGGCGGGGGCAGGGCCAACGTCCTGACTTTC. It encodes CASSGGGRANVLTF.